These T cell receptor beta chains were read from a single sample in a study of shared clonotypes between healthy human individuals. Repertoires were generated with immunoSEQ multiplex PCR, while TCRdb's copy carries only in-frame clones and drops some. The sample lists 2 million to 2.5 million clones; 93% were seen once. The sample consisted of naive CD4+ T cells from PBMCs. Receptors originate from a man aged 18 to 29 in good health. Some clones in this sample may be carry-over from other donors' samples. Each CDR3 is given with its conserved first and last residue. Fields, in order: D gene, clone size, V gene, J gene, CDR3 DNA, CDR3 protein. D genes are given only for firm matches. Size values are once, few and many counts, or a class for expanded clones, and some rows have none.

d_gene: TRBD1; abundance: NA; v_gene: TRBV14; j_gene: TRBJ2-7; CDR3nt: TGTGCCAGCAGCCAACAGACAGGGGGATCCTACGAGCAGTACTTC; CDR3aa: CASSQQTGGSYEQYF
d_gene: NA; abundance: NA; v_gene: TRBV28; j_gene: TRBJ1-2; CDR3nt: TGTGCCAGCAGTTTTGGGCCGGTGGGGGGGACCCTACGTCCCGGCTACACCTTC; CDR3aa: CASSFGPVGGTLRPGYTF
d_gene: TRBD2; abundance: NA; v_gene: TRBV7-3; j_gene: TRBJ2-1; CDR3nt: TGTGCCAGCAGCACCCCGGGGGGGTCTAGCGGGAGGGCCGAGGTTTATGAGCAGTTCTTC; CDR3aa: CASSTPGGSSGRAEVYEQFF
d_gene: NA; abundance: NA; v_gene: TRBV29-1; j_gene: TRBJ1-1; CDR3nt: TGCAGCGTCCAACGGACCACTGAAGCTTTCTTT; CDR3aa: CSVQRTTEAFF
d_gene: NA; abundance: NA; v_gene: TRBV10-1; j_gene: TRBJ2-5; CDR3nt: TGCGCCAGCAGTGGTCTACCACAAGAGACCCAGTACTTC; CDR3aa: CASSGLPQETQYF
d_gene: NA; abundance: NA; v_gene: TRBV7-2; j_gene: TRBJ1-2; CDR3nt: TGTGCCAGCAGCTTAGATAGGGCGGCCTTAACCTTC; CDR3aa: CASSLDRAALTF
d_gene: TRBD2; abundance: NA; v_gene: TRBV10-3; j_gene: TRBJ2-1; CDR3nt: TGTGCCATCAGTGCCCTAGGTGGGGGGGGTTTAAGTTACTCTAATGAGCAGTTCTTC; CDR3aa: CAISALGGGGLSYSNEQFF
d_gene: TRBD1; abundance: once; v_gene: TRBV7-8; j_gene: TRBJ2-3; CDR3nt: TGTGCCAGCAGCCTGCGACAGGGGGCAGGCACAGATACGCAGTATTTT; CDR3aa: CASSLRQGAGTDTQYF
d_gene: NA; abundance: NA; v_gene: TRBV11-3; j_gene: TRBJ2-4; CDR3nt: TGTGCCAGCAGCCACGGGGGCAGTAAAAACATTCAGTACTTC; CDR3aa: CASSHGGSKNIQYF
d_gene: NA; abundance: NA; v_gene: TRBV6-6; j_gene: TRBJ2-7; CDR3nt: TGTGCCAGCAGTTCCGTAGGACACGAGCAGTACTTC; CDR3aa: CASSSVGHEQYF
d_gene: NA; abundance: once; v_gene: TRBV4-3; j_gene: TRBJ2-2; CDR3nt: TGCGCCAGCAGCCAAGATCTGAACAGGTCCCCCGGGGAGCTGTTTTTT; CDR3aa: CASSQDLNRSPGELFF
d_gene: NA; abundance: NA; v_gene: TRBV27; j_gene: TRBJ1-2; CDR3nt: TGTGCCAGCAGATCATATGGTCCCTATGGCTACACCTTC; CDR3aa: CASRSYGPYGYTF
d_gene: TRBD2; abundance: NA; v_gene: TRBV30; j_gene: TRBJ2-3; CDR3nt: TGTGCCTGGAGAACTAGCGGTAGCACAGATACGCAGTATTTT; CDR3aa: CAWRTSGSTDTQYF
d_gene: TRBD2; abundance: NA; v_gene: TRBV6-1; j_gene: TRBJ2-5; CDR3nt: TGTGCCAGCAGTGAGGGGGGGACTGGGGAGACCCAGTACTTC; CDR3aa: CASSEGGTGETQYF
d_gene: NA; abundance: NA; v_gene: TRBV27; j_gene: TRBJ2-7; CDR3nt: TGTGCCAGCAGTTTATTAATGGGTTACGAGCAGTACTTC; CDR3aa: CASSLLMGYEQYF
d_gene: NA; abundance: NA; v_gene: TRBV7-8; j_gene: TRBJ2-7; CDR3nt: TGTGCCAGCAGCTTATCTGGGTACGAGCAGTGCTTC; CDR3aa: CASSLSGYEQCF
d_gene: TRBD2; abundance: NA; v_gene: TRBV7-3; j_gene: TRBJ2-1; CDR3nt: TGTGCCAGCAGCTTAAGGGGACTAGCGGGAGGGTCCAATGAGCAGTTCTTC; CDR3aa: CASSLRGLAGGSNEQFF
d_gene: NA; abundance: NA; v_gene: TRBV10-3; j_gene: TRBJ2-7; CDR3nt: TGTGCCATCGCGGTTGCAGTTACCTACGAGCAGTACTTC; CDR3aa: CAIAVAVTYEQYF
d_gene: NA; abundance: NA; v_gene: TRBV5-4; j_gene: TRBJ1-1; CDR3nt: TGTGCCAGCAGCTTGGCAGTCCCAATGGGCGCTGAAGCTTTCTTT; CDR3aa: CASSLAVPMGAEAFF
d_gene: NA; abundance: NA; v_gene: TRBV25-1; j_gene: TRBJ2-2; CDR3nt: TGTGCCAGCAGTGAACCTTCAGGGTGGGGCACCGGGGAGCTGTTTTTT; CDR3aa: CASSEPSGWGTGELFF